This entry features one TCR beta chain sequence. The target antigen is unknown. The CDR3 has 16 amino acids. J lost 6 bases, V lost 2 bases, and 9 bases had no gene match. Germline CDR1 reads MNHNS; CDR2 reads SASEGT. These data are taken from a study of T cell repertoires in cytomegalovirus infection. In TCRdb, the reads were re-called with MiXCR into one record per CDR3 protein. The data contain around 900,000 distinct CDR3 sequences, roughly 30% of them singletons. The specimen was cultured CD8+ T cells from PBMCs, collected from culture after CMV antigen stimulation. The V gene is TRBV6-1, the J gene TRBJ1-5, with 8 bases lining up with TRBD1. The source is a human donor in good health (CMV status not recorded). Some clones in this sample may be carry-over from other donors' samples. CDR3 region: CASSETPGRGLQPQHF. The CDR3 coding sequence is TGTGCCAGCAGTGAAACCCCAGGCAGGGGGCTTCAGCCCCAGCATTTT.